Listed here are 9 T cell receptor beta chains from one sample, sequenced in a study of control samples from healthy donors and cancer patients. Repertoires were generated with immunoSEQ multiplex PCR, while TCRdb's copy carries only in-frame clones and drops some. The sample holds some 130,000 clones, about 90% seen once. The sample consisted of blood. The receptor source for this set is a woman aged 45 to 65 in good health.

The genes are TRBV6-1 and TRBJ2-7; the match to TRBD1 covers 8 bases. The CDR3 consists of 14 residues. Germline CDR1 is MNHNS and CDR2 is SASEGT. The trim removed 3 bases at V and 7 bases at J, leaving 8 bases unmatched. The CDR3 spells CASSDWQGATEQYF. Written as DNA, the CDR3 is TGTGCCAGCAGTGATTGGCAGGGGGCTACGGAGCAGTACTTC.

This chain uses TRBV27 with TRBJ1-1; D is unresolved. CDR1 MNHEY and CDR2 SMNVEV come from the germline V gene (reference sequence). The CDR3 spans 13 residues. The V end was cut by 4 bases, the J end by 0 bases, with 6 bases between. Here the CDR3 reads CASSYDLNTEAFF. In DNA, the CDR3 is TGTGCCAGCAGTTACGACTTGAACACTGAAGCTTTCTTT.

The chain uses TRBV3-1 (or the pseudogene TRBV3-2) and TRBJ2-5, with 7 bases identical to TRBD1. This CDR3 contains 14 residues. Germline V gene lookup returns CDR1 LGHDT and CDR2 YNNKEL (reference sequence). The ends lost 6 bases at V and 2 bases at J; junction bases unmatched: 6. CDR3 sequence (DNA): TGTGCCAGCAGAGCAACGACAGGGCAAGAGACCCAGTACTTC. Its protein is CASRATTGQETQYF.

This rearrangement joins TRBV5-6 to TRBJ2-1, with D perhaps matching TRBD1 (7 bases). Germline V gene sequence: CDR1 SGHDT, CDR2 YYEEEE. Trimming shortened V by 2 bases and J by 7 bases, and 13 bases separated the two germline ends. The CDR3 is 14 residues long. The CDR3 DNA follows: TGTGCCAGCAGCTTTGGGGCAGGGGGGAATGAGCAGTTCTTC. Protein product: CASSFGAGGNEQFF.

This chain uses TRBV1 with TRBJ2-7; whether TRBD1, the table's D call, matches the DNA was not checked. TRBV1 is shown as a pseudogene. CDR3 length: 14 residues. DNA of the CDR3: TGCACCAGCAGCCAAGCCAGGGTGCCCGGCGAGCAGTACTTC. Amino acid sequence: CTSSQARVPGEQYF.

This clone was detected only once. The DNA of the CDR3 is TGTGCCAGCAGTGAACGCACGGGGAACACTGAAGCTTTCTTT. It codes for CASSERTGNTEAFF. J is TRBJ1-1 and V is TRBV2; D is undetermined. The CDR3 is made up of 14 amino acids. V lost 2 bases, J lost 1 base, and 8 bases lay in between. Germline V CDR1 and CDR2: SNHLY, FYNNEI. Supplemented by reference TRBV2 and TRBJ1-1, the full variable domain reads EPEVTQTPSHQVTQMGQEVILRCVPISNHLYFYWYRQILGQKVEFLVSFYNNEISEKSEIFDDQFSVERPDGSNFTLKIRSTKLEDSAMYFCASSERTGNTEAFFGQGTRLTVV.

This chain links TRBV7-2 with TRBJ1-5; D is possibly TRBD1 (5 bases). The CDR3 consists of 15 residues. The germline V gene encodes CDR1 SGHTA and CDR2 FQGNSA. Trimming pared 5 bases from V and 3 bases from J, leaving 14 bases between. CDR3 region: CASSPGVGANQPQHF. In nucleotides, the CDR3 is TGTGCCAGCAGCCCAGGTGTCGGGGCCAATCAGCCCCAGCATTTT.

The chain employs TRBV3-1 (or the pseudogene TRBV3-2) and TRBJ1-5; TRBD1 aligns across 7 bases. The CDR3 extends over 16 amino acids. After removal of 5 bases from V and 0 bases from J, the junction contained 7 bases not matched to a gene. Germline V gene data show CDR1 as LGHDT and CDR2 as YNNKEL (reference sequence). CDR3 nucleotides: TGTGCCAGCAGCTCCGGACAGGCACGTAGCAATCAGCCCCAGCATTTT. It encodes CASSSGQARSNQPQHF.

Worth noting for this clone: Other DNA sequences in this specimen translate into the identical CDR3. The rearrangement links TRBV19 to TRBJ1-5; 8 nucleotides line up with TRBD1. In germline, CDR1 is LNHDA, CDR2 SQIVND (reference sequence). The CDR3 runs 15 residues. After removal of 4 bases from V and 1 base from J, the junction contained 3 bases not matched to a gene. This CDR3 reads CASSTTGESNQPQHF. In DNA, the CDR3 is TGTGCCAGTAGTACGACAGGGGAGAGCAATCAGCCCCAGCATTTT.